This T cell receptor beta chain is drawn from a study of cytomegalovirus exposure and HLA in healthy donors. 13 Jbeta primers and 60 Vbeta primers were used for the PCR. Here immunoSEQ multiplex PCR was the method, and the copy in TCRdb shows in-frame clones only, minus some. Among some 150,000 clones, almost 80% were seen once, and the ten largest hold roughly 6.7%. Germline V gene data show CDR1 as ENHRY and CDR2 as SYGVKD. Trimming removed 5 bases from V and 1 base from J, with 14 bases in between. The CDR3 totals 15 residues. This clone was seen a handful of times. V usage is TRBV10-3 and J usage is TRBJ1-1; no clear D gene. The specimen sequenced was PBMCs. The receptor was derived from a woman aged 40 to 50 in good health and CMV-seropositive. CDR3 bases: TGTGCCATCAGTTCCGGAGGAGGGCGGAACACTGAAGCTTTCTTT. Its protein product is CAISSGGGRNTEAFF.